A single sample gave rise to the 24 T cell receptor beta chains below, sequenced in a study of cytomegalovirus exposure and HLA in healthy donors. With 60 Vbeta and 13 Jbeta primers, the PCR was carried out. The data were produced by immunoSEQ multiplex PCR, yet TCRdb's version contains in-frame clones alone and is incomplete. The profile covers 150,000 or so clones, with 80% appearing a single time and about 2.5% taken by the ten largest. The sequenced sample was PBMCs. The receptors were sampled from a man in his forties or fifties in good health and CMV-seronegative.

This clone was picked up a small number of times. The chain links TRBV27 to TRBJ1-5; tentatively, D is TRBD1 (6 bases). This CDR3 contains 13 residues. Germline CDR1 reads MNHEY; CDR2 reads SMNVEV (reference sequence). Trimming removed 6 bases at V and 4 bases at J, with 10 bases between. CDR3 protein: CASRQGWNQPQHF. CDR3 bases: TGTGCCAGCAGACAGGGTTGGAATCAGCCCCAGCATTTT.

This sequence joins TRBV6-5 and TRBJ1-1; a weak D match, TRBD1 (6 bases). The V gene's germline CDR1 is MNHEY and CDR2 SVGAGI. The CDR3 runs 12 residues. Trimming took off 4 bases at V and 11 bases at J, with 14 bases between the two ends. The DNA for the CDR3 is TGTGCCAGCAGTTCAAACAGGGTTAGGGCTTTCTTT. This translates into CASSSNRVRAFF.

The genes are TRBV4-1 and TRBJ2-6; perhaps TRBD1 as D (6 bases). There are 18 residues in the CDR3. The germline V gene has CDR1 MGHRA and CDR2 YSYEKL. V was pared by 0 bases and J by 4 bases, with 16 bases between. The CDR3 sequence is CASSQDDRLGWGANVLTF. The CDR3 DNA reads TGCGCCAGCAGCCAAGATGACAGGTTGGGATGGGGGGCCAACGTCCTGACTTTC.

The CDR3 DNA sequence: TGTGCCAGCAGCGTAGACGGTCGGGGGAACATTCAGTACTTC. Translation: CASSVDGRGNIQYF. The chain carries TRBV9 and TRBJ2-4, with TRBD2 as a possible D gene (6 bases). Germline loops: CDR1 SGDLS, CDR2 YYNGEE. The CDR3 spans 14 residues. The V and J ends lost 0 bases and 7 bases respectively, with 11 bases between them.

The rearrangement joins TRBV7-2 to TRBJ2-7; possibly TRBD2 for D (6 bases). Germline V gene data show CDR1 as SGHTA and CDR2 as FQGNSA. This CDR3 is built from 15 residues. Trimming stripped 3 bases from V and 3 bases from J, with 15 bases between. The CDR3 DNA reads TGTGCCAGCAGCTTCAGGAGTAGCGGCCTCTACGAGCAGTACTTC. Residues: CASSFRSSGLYEQYF.

V usage is TRBV6-1 and J usage is TRBJ1-2, with D possibly being TRBD1 (6 bases). The CDR3 length is 13 residues. Trimming cost V 3 bases and J 2 bases, with 7 bases left between them. Germline CDR1 is MNHNS and CDR2 is SASEGT. The chain's CDR3 is CASSERGNYGYTF. CDR3 sequence (DNA): TGTGCCAGCAGTGAGAGGGGGAACTATGGCTACACCTTC.

For the CDR3, the DNA is TGTGCCAGCAGTTCTGCCTGGAGGGGGCCCGTAAACACCATATATTTT. Protein sequence: CASSSAWRGPVNTIYF. This chain links TRBV6-5 with TRBJ1-3; 7 bases are shared with TRBD1. This CDR3 has 16 amino acids. Germline V gene lookup returns CDR1 MNHEY and CDR2 SVGAGI. V was clipped by 4 bases and J by 6 bases; unmatched bases: 12.

There are a few counts of this clone. V is TRBV30 and J is TRBJ1-4, with TRBD1 matching 8 bases. Germline trimming cut 0 bases from V and 0 bases from J; bases unmatched to any gene: 0. There are 15 residues in the CDR3. CDR1 and CDR2 (germline): GTSNPN, SVGIG (reference sequence). CDR3 region: CAWSVQGATNEKLFF. The CDR3 DNA reads TGTGCCTGGAGTGTACAGGGGGCAACTAATGAAAAACTGTTTTTT.

In regard to this clone: Additional DNA sequences in this sample encode the identical CDR3. V gene TRBV18 combines with J gene TRBJ2-5; D uncertain. Germline CDR1 and CDR2: KGHSH and LQKENI. Deletions cut 6 bases from V and 3 bases from J, with 2 bases between. The CDR3 has 10 residues. The CDR3: CASSEETQYF. The CDR3 coding sequence is TGTGCCAGCTCCGAAGAGACCCAGTACTTC.

The chain is built from TRBV6-5 and TRBJ2-7; 7 nucleotides line up with TRBD1. CDR1 MNHEY and CDR2 SVGAGI come from the germline V gene. CDR3 length: 15 amino acids. Trimming cost V 2 bases and J 1 base; bases outside gene matches: 5. The CDR3 nucleotides are TGTGCCAGCAGTTACGATAACAGGGGATCCTACGAGCAGTACTTC. This encodes CASSYDNRGSYEQYF.

This rearrangement joins TRBV28 to TRBJ2-7; the match to TRBD2 covers 14 bases. CDR1 and CDR2 (germline): MDHEN, SYDVKM. The V gene end was trimmed by 6 bases and the J gene end by 0 bases; junction bases not matched to a gene: 4. This CDR3 has 16 amino acids. CDR3 nucleotides: TGTGCCAGCAGGATAGGGACTAGCGGGGGCTCCTACGAGCAGTACTTC. Its translation is CASRIGTSGGSYEQYF.

The J gene is TRBJ1-4, the V gene TRBV18; D possibly corresponds to TRBD1 (6 bases). The V and J ends lost 1 base and 10 bases respectively, with 10 bases between them. The germline V gene encodes CDR1 KGHSH and CDR2 LQKENI. This CDR3 is 13 amino acids long. The CDR3 loop reads CASSPLEQGKLFF. The CDR3 DNA follows: TGTGCCAGCTCACCACTCGAACAGGGAAAACTGTTTTTT.

V and J are TRBV29-1 and TRBJ1-4; D might be TRBD1 (6 bases). The CDR3 runs 14 residues. Trimming removed 7 bases at V and 5 bases at J, with 17 bases between. Germline V lookup: CDR1 SQVTM, CDR2 ANQGSEA. CDR3 loop: CSATRGGANEKLFF. The CDR3 DNA follows: TGCAGCGCCACGAGGGGGGGAGCAAATGAAAAACTGTTTTTT.

This chain links TRBV6-7 with TRBJ1-2; D is undetermined. TRBV6-7 is sorted into the ORF group, with uncertain function. With 1 base removed from V and 8 bases from J, the gap between germline ends came to 17 bases. The CDR3 sequence is 15 residues long. The chain's CDR3 is CASSYFPGGKQGYTF. Here the CDR3 DNA reads TGTGCCAGCAGTTACTTCCCGGGAGGGAAGCAAGGCTACACCTTC.

This chain uses TRBV6-4 with TRBJ2-3, with 10 positions matching TRBD1. CDR1 is MRHNA and CDR2 is SNTAGT in the germline V gene. With V trimmed by 6 bases and J by 8 bases, 8 bases remained unmatched. The CDR3 sequence is 14 residues long. Here the CDR3 DNA reads TGTGCCAGCAGCCCCGGACAGGGGGAAACTACGCAGTATTTT. This translates into CASSPGQGETTQYF.

The V and J genes are TRBV5-1 and TRBJ2-1; 9 bases line up with TRBD2. Germline loops: CDR1 SGHRS, CDR2 YFSETQ. The CDR3 has 17 amino acids. The ends lost 4 bases at V and 1 base at J; junction bases unmatched: 9. CDR3 amino acids: CASSPDLTSGSYNEQFF. For the CDR3, the DNA is TGCGCCAGCAGCCCCGACTTGACTAGCGGTTCCTACAATGAGCAGTTCTTC.

The chain combines TRBV7-8 with TRBJ2-2; TRBD2 matches 7 bases. The CDR3 length is 17 residues. The V gene end was trimmed by 1 base and the J gene end by 6 bases; junction bases not matched to a gene: 11. Germline CDR1 and CDR2: SGHVS and FQNEAQ. CDR3 DNA sequence: TGTGCCAGCAGCTTAGTCCTCGGGACTAAGGCGCCCGGGGAGCTGTTTTTT. Translating it yields CASSLVLGTKAPGELFF.

The rearrangement uses TRBV7-9 and TRBJ2-4; a weak D match, TRBD2 (5 bases). In germline, CDR1 is SEHNR, CDR2 FQNEAQ (reference sequence). The CDR3 totals 12 residues. Trimming took off 5 bases at V and 3 bases at J, with 5 bases between the two ends. The CDR3 loop reads CASSRDKNIQYF. In DNA, the CDR3 is TGTGCCAGCAGCCGGGACAAAAACATTCAGTACTTC.

The chain uses TRBV5-1 and TRBJ2-1; weak D call: TRBD2 (6 bases). The CDR3 sequence is 13 residues long. Deletions cut 4 bases from V and 6 bases from J, with 11 bases between. Germline values: CDR1 SGHRS, CDR2 YFSETQ. The DNA for the CDR3 is TGCGCCAGCAGCGTATCCGGGGGCAATGAGCAGTTCTTC. Translated: CASSVSGGNEQFF.

This chain joins TRBV19 and TRBJ2-6; 8 bases match TRBD1. The V gene's germline CDR1 is LNHDA and CDR2 SQIVND (reference sequence). Losses at the gene ends were 2 bases for V and 0 bases for J; bases not matched to a gene: 15. This CDR3 contains 21 residues. The CDR3 nucleotides read TGTGCCAGTAGTATAAAACTACCGGGACAGGCAGACTTCTCTGGGGCCAACGTCCTGACTTTC. It translates to CASSIKLPGQADFSGANVLTF.

The chain employs TRBV6-1 and TRBJ1-1; possible D gene TRBD1, 6 bases. CDR1 MNHNS and CDR2 SASEGT come from the germline V gene. Trimming took 1 base from V and 7 from J, leaving 16 bases between them. The CDR3 has 15 residues. The CDR3 nucleotides read TGTGCCAGCAGTGAAGATCAGGGGTTCCCTGTTGAAGCTTTCTTT. Its protein product is CASSEDQGFPVEAFF.

V and J are TRBV15 and TRBJ1-2; maybe TRBD1 (5 bases). Trimming took 3 bases from V and 7 from J, leaving 15 bases between them. The germline gives CDR1 LNHNV, CDR2 YYDKDF (reference sequence). The CDR3 has 14 residues. CDR3 sequence (DNA): TGTGCCACCAGCAGCGATATAGGGGTTGGTGGCTACACCTTC. It is translated as CATSSDIGVGGYTF.

The chain links TRBV20-1 to TRBJ1-2; D is undetermined. V was shortened by 3 bases and J by 7 bases, with 9 bases between the two germline ends. The CDR3 length is 11 residues. Germline CDR1 DFQATT, CDR2 SNEGSKA (reference sequence). CDR3 nucleotides: TGCAGTGCTAGGGCTCGGGGTGGCTACACCTTC. Its translation: CSARARGGYTF.

The chain has TRBV6-1 and TRBJ2-1; no clear D. CDR3 length: 13 amino acids. Trimming removed 0 bases from V and 4 bases from J, with 4 bases in between. Germline V CDR1 and CDR2: MNHNS, SASEGT. The CDR3 DNA reads as TGTGCCAGCAGTGAAGCGCGGTACAATGAGCAGTTCTTC. It codes for CASSEARYNEQFF.